A selection of T cell receptor beta chains follows, all from one sample in a study of Graves' ophthalmopathy and Graves' hyperthyroidism. TCRdb re-called the multiplex PCR reads with MiXCR, one entry per CDR3 protein. Of about 480,000 distinct CDR3 sequences in the sample, roughly an eighth were seen once. The sample comprised blood. The receptors stem from a woman aged 25 to 45 with Graves' ophthalmopathy. Both conserved end residues are part of each CDR3. The D gene is left open where the match is weak. For some rows the clone size is stated as once, few or many, or as a class when expanded; others skip it.

CDR3 length: 15; J gene: TRBJ1-1; V gene: TRBV28; clone size: many; D gene: TRBD1; CDR3 protein: CASSSGQLMNTEAFF; CDR3 DNA: TGTGCCAGCAGTTCGGGACAGCTTATGAACACTGAAGCTTTCTTT
CDR3 length: 14; J gene: TRBJ2-4; V gene: TRBV29-1; clone size: many; D gene: -; CDR3 protein: CSVGGTEDKNIQYF; CDR3 DNA: TGCAGCGTGGGGGGAACCGAGGACAAAAACATTCAGTACTTC
CDR3 length: 14; J gene: TRBJ1-6; V gene: TRBV19; clone size: many; D gene: TRBD1; CDR3 protein: CASSRQGLDSPLHF; CDR3 DNA: TGTGCCAGTAGTAGACAGGGGTTGGATTCACCCCTCCACTTT
CDR3 length: 15; J gene: TRBJ2-7; V gene: TRBV5-1; clone size: -; D gene: -; CDR3 protein: CASSPHSQATYEQYF; CDR3 DNA: TGCGCCAGCAGCCCCCACTCCCAGGCGACCTACGAGCAGTACTTC
CDR3 length: 12; J gene: TRBJ1-2; V gene: TRBV20-1; clone size: many; D gene: -; CDR3 protein: CSARAPAYGYTF; CDR3 DNA: TGCAGTGCTAGGGCACCGGCTTATGGCTACACCTTC
CDR3 length: 14; J gene: TRBJ2-7; V gene: TRBV6-5; clone size: many; D gene: -; CDR3 protein: CASSYGIGGLEQYF; CDR3 DNA: TGTGCCAGCAGTTACGGAATCGGGGGACTCGAGCAGTACTTC
CDR3 length: 15; J gene: TRBJ1-1; V gene: TRBV28; clone size: many; D gene: -; CDR3 protein: CASSLPGHKNTEAFF; CDR3 DNA: TGTGCCAGCAGCTTGCCGGGACATAAGAACACTGAAGCTTTCTTT
CDR3 length: 13; J gene: TRBJ2-7; V gene: TRBV28; clone size: many; D gene: -; CDR3 protein: CASAALGASEQYF; CDR3 DNA: TGTGCCAGCGCCGCTTTAGGTGCGTCCGAGCAGTACTTC
CDR3 length: 18; J gene: TRBJ1-6; V gene: TRBV4-1; clone size: few; D gene: TRBD1; CDR3 protein: CASSQALKDRGSSSPLHF; CDR3 DNA: TGCGCCAGCAGCCAAGCCCTTAAGGACAGGGGTAGTAGTTCACCCCTCCACTTT
CDR3 length: 12; J gene: TRBJ1-5; V gene: TRBV20-1; clone size: many; D gene: TRBD1; CDR3 protein: CSAGTGDSPQHF; CDR3 DNA: TGCAGTGCTGGGACAGGGGATTCGCCCCAGCATTTT
CDR3 length: 14; J gene: TRBJ2-7; V gene: TRBV3-1; clone size: -; D gene: -; CDR3 protein: CASSLRLQGDEQYF; CDR3 DNA: TGTGCCAGCAGCCTGAGATTACAGGGCGACGAGCAGTACTTC
CDR3 length: 11; J gene: TRBJ1-2; V gene: TRBV5-6; clone size: many; D gene: -; CDR3 protein: CASSFGRGYTF; CDR3 DNA: TGTGCCAGCAGCTTTGGACGTGGCTACACCTTC
CDR3 length: 17; J gene: TRBJ2-5; V gene: TRBV2; clone size: few; D gene: TRBD2; CDR3 protein: CASKSGAGGLRQETQYF; CDR3 DNA: TGTGCCAGCAAAAGTGGAGCGGGAGGGTTACGGCAAGAGACCCAGTACTTC